The entry that follows covers one T cell receptor (beta chain) sequence. Each PCR had synthetic TCR analog templates added to it as a spike-in. Generated by immunoSEQ multiplex PCR, the TCRdb table keeps only in-frame clones and is missing some. This table has 72,000 or so clones, 86% appearing once. This entry belongs to a study of PD-L1 blockade in urothelial cancer. About the research overall: Every 3 weeks, patients received intravenous atezolizumab 1,200 mg, beginning 2014. After treatment start, blood was analyzed at 3 weeks (second dose) and at 6 weeks.

Specified time point: pretreatment peripheral blood. Per-patient samples, pretreatment and on-treatment, numbered 1 to 8. The source was PBMCs, collected around atezolizumab (anti-PD-L1) treatment. This TCR was sampled from a man between 60 and 70 years old with urothelial cancer.

DNA for the CDR3: TGTGCCAGCAGCTCCAGCGGGGAAAAACTGTTTTTT. Encoded protein: CASSSSGEKLFF. The chain recombines TRBV7-8 with TRBJ1-4; no reliable D call. Trimming took off 4 bases at V and 8 bases at J, with 8 bases between the two ends. Germline loops: CDR1 SGHVS, CDR2 FQNEAQ. CDR3 length: 12 residues. The variable domain in full, with the rest retrieved from reference TRBV7-8 and TRBJ1-4, is GAGVSQSPRYKVAKRGQDVALRCDPISGHVSLFWYQQALGQGPEFLTYFQNEAQLDKSGLPSDRFFAERPEGSVSTLKIQRTQQEDSAVYLCASSSSGEKLFFGSGTQLSVL.